Shown below are 7 T cell receptor beta chains from a single sample sequenced in a study of blood T cells in healthy people across ages. It was with a sample-barcoded 5' primer and a J-beta primer mix that a second PCR of about 7 to 12 cycles was run. TCRdb reanalysed the 5' RACE reads using MiXCR and keeps one entry per CDR3 protein. The repertoire includes fewer than 950,000 distinct CDR3 sequences, approximately 35% of them detected once, and approximately 12% sits in the top ten. The specimen was blood. The receptors come from a man aged 18 to 29 in good health.

This clonotype occurred many times. The chain has TRBV10-3 and TRBJ2-5; possible D gene TRBD1, 7 bases. Trimming removed 4 bases from V and 4 bases from J, with 10 bases in between. This CDR3 spans 13 amino acids. The germline V gene has CDR1 ENHRY and CDR2 SYGVKD. The DNA of the CDR3 is TGTGCCATCAGTGCAGGGGGGACAGAGACCCAGTACTTC. Protein sequence: CAISAGGTETQYF.

At least ten counts were recorded for this clonotype. This chain links TRBV6-5 with TRBJ2-5; D may be TRBD1 (6 bases). The germline V and J ends were trimmed by 2 bases and 2 bases, with 21 bases remaining between them. This CDR3 is 18 amino acids long. Germline loops: CDR1 MNHEY, CDR2 SVGAGI. As DNA, the CDR3 is TGTGCCAGCAGTTACCCATCCACCCGGGACACTTCACAAGAGACCCAGTACTTC. Translated, it gives CASSYPSTRDTSQETQYF.

A few counts support this clonotype. The genes are TRBV21-1 and TRBJ2-5; the table's TRBD1 call for D was not verified on the DNA. TRBV21-1 is classified as a pseudogene. The CDR3 contains 9 residues. DNA for the CDR3: TGTGCCAGGTCCACCGGGCAGTACTTC. It yields the protein CARSTGQYF.

The chain employs TRBV11-2 and TRBJ1-2; unclear D gene. CDR3 size: 15 residues. The V gene lost 1 base and the J gene lost 4 bases, with 13 bases spanning the gap. Germline-derived CDR1 and CDR2 are SGHAT and FQNNGV. The CDR3 sequence: CASSLAPDIIYGYTF. CDR3 sequence (DNA): TGTGCCAGCAGCTTAGCGCCGGATATAATCTATGGCTACACCTTC.

V usage is TRBV25-1 and J usage is TRBJ1-2, with D hard to call. The CDR3 has 16 amino acids. Trimming shortened V by 2 bases and J by 1 base, and 14 bases separated the two germline ends. Germline CDR1 MGHDK, CDR2 SYGVNS. CDR3 nucleotides: TGTGCCAGCAGTGAAGGTGGTGGGGAAGTTAACTATGGCTACACCTTC. Encoded protein: CASSEGGGEVNYGYTF.

In DNA form, the CDR3 reads TGTGCTGGCACAGAAGGGTATTTTAATTCACCCCTCCACTTT. Translating it yields CAGTEGYFNSPLHF. The V call is TRBV2, the J call TRBJ1-6; D unclear. From germline, CDR1 is SNHLY and CDR2 FYNNEI. This CDR3 comprises 14 residues.

This clonotype has just a few counts. This rearrangement joins TRBV7-2 to TRBJ1-5; tentatively, D is TRBD1 (6 bases). The V gene's germline CDR1 is SGHTA and CDR2 FQGNSA. V was trimmed by 7 bases and J by 1 base, leaving 17 bases between them. The CDR3 is made up of 16 amino acids. CDR3 bases: TGTGCCAGCACCCCTAGGGGGGCGGGAAGCAATCAGCCCCAGCATTTT. This sequence encodes CASTPRGAGSNQPQHF. The full variable domain, completed using reference TRBV7-2 and TRBJ1-5, is GAGVSQSPSNKVTEKGKDVELRCDPISGHTALYWYRQSLGQGLEFLIYFQGNSAPDKSGLPSDRFSAERTGGSVSTLTIQRTQQEDSAVYLCASTPRGAGSNQPQHFGDGTRLSIL.